This TCR beta chain was captured by sequencing in a study of T cell responses to AZD1222 COVID-19 vaccine. Study outcomes and limitations: Vaccine-related CD4 TCRs covered spike, predominating at 160-218 and 743-854. Nearly half of spike-specific TCRs reportedly target variant regions that are unmutated in the B.1.351 and B.1.1.7 variants. Repertoires in all cases were sampled only once the peak T cell response had passed.

Assay used: immunoSEQ multiplex PCR; TCRdb lists only in-frame clones, some missing. The sample holds around 150,000 clones; roughly nine tenths are singletons and the top ten take around 1.3%. Turning to this clone: The antigen remains unidentified.

Source: peripheral blood, taken 28 days after the second AZD1222 dose. This clonotype was sampled from an adult who received the AZD1222 COVID-19 vaccine.

The DNA of the CDR3 is TGTGCCAGCAGCTTGGAGGACATTAGGACCTACGAGCAGTACTTC. It specifies CASSLEDIRTYEQYF. The chain combines TRBV5-5 with TRBJ2-7; D perhaps matches TRBD1 (5 bases). Trimming pared 0 bases from V and 2 bases from J, leaving 12 bases between. CDR3 length: 15 residues. In germline, CDR1 is SGHKS, CDR2 YYEKEE (reference sequence).